Each of the 8 T cell receptor beta chains below was sequenced from the same sample in a study of patients and donors after allogeneic stem cell transplantation. A single record per CDR3 protein comes from TCRdb applying MiXCR to the RT-PCR reads. The data hold 410,000 or so distinct CDR3 sequences, with more than 15% observed a single time. Sequenced input: blood, either unsorted or a sorted T cell fraction (not recorded which). These receptor sequences come from a human donor who was either an allogeneic HSCT recipient or a stem cell or donor lymphocyte infusion donor (not recorded which). It is not recorded whose cells these are; they may come from a transplant donor.

This clonotype was observed a few times. The rearrangement joins TRBV9 to TRBJ1-2; 7 bases agree with TRBD1. J gave up 5 bases and V 0 bases, and 7 bases lay outside the gene matches. Germline V gene lookup returns CDR1 SGDLS and CDR2 YYNGEE. This CDR3 has 15 amino acids. DNA for the CDR3: TGTGCCAGCAGCGTAGGAGCGGGGACAGTTTATGGCTACACCTTC. Amino acid sequence: CASSVGAGTVYGYTF.

This clonotype was detected a few times. The V call is TRBV20-1, the J call TRBJ1-2; the D is unclear. Germline V gives CDR1 DFQATT, CDR2 SNEGSKA (reference sequence). The CDR3 is made up of 12 amino acids. Trimming took 5 bases from V and 2 from J, leaving 9 bases between them. The CDR3 bases are TGCAGTGCTCCGACAAAGAACTATGGCTACACCTTC. This sequence encodes CSAPTKNYGYTF.

CDR3: CASSLPRDRITYEQYF. Here the CDR3 DNA reads TGTGCCAGCAGCTTACCCCGGGACAGGATTACCTACGAGCAGTACTTC. J is TRBJ2-7 and V is TRBV7-9, with 8 nucleotides matching TRBD1. V shed 2 bases and J 2 bases; nucleotides not matched to a gene: 8. Per germline, CDR1 SEHNR and CDR2 FQNEAQ (reference sequence). The length of the CDR3 is 16 residues.

This clonotype came up a few times. The chain uses TRBV9 and TRBJ2-3, with D uncertain. Germline V gives CDR1 SGDLS, CDR2 YYNGEE. V was pared by 0 bases and J by 0 bases, with 8 bases between. The CDR3 extends over 15 amino acids. CDR3 nucleotide sequence: TGTGCCAGCAGCGTAGATACTACTAGCACAGATACGCAGTATTTT. It specifies CASSVDTTSTDTQYF.

Ten or more counts support this clonotype. The chain couples TRBV5-1 to TRBJ2-1; D unclear. Deletions cut 0 bases from V and 0 bases from J, with 7 bases between. The CDR3 sequence is 15 residues long. Looked up from germline, CDR1 is SGHRS and CDR2 is YFSETQ. The CDR3 reads CASSLEGRSYNEQFF. The CDR3, as DNA: TGCGCCAGCAGCTTGGAAGGGCGCTCCTACAATGAGCAGTTCTTC.

V gene TRBV20-1 combines with J gene TRBJ2-1; no clear D. The V gene's germline CDR1 is DFQATT and CDR2 SNEGSKA (reference sequence). V lost 1 base and J lost 6, with 10 bases in between. The CDR3 is 13 amino acids. The CDR3 region is CSARAGFPNEQFF. The CDR3 DNA reads TGCAGTGCTAGAGCTGGATTTCCCAATGAGCAGTTCTTC.

This clonotype was recorded a few times. The genes are TRBV20-1 and TRBJ2-7, with D possibly being TRBD1 (6 bases). Per germline, CDR1 DFQATT and CDR2 SNEGSKA (reference sequence). This CDR3 is built from 13 residues. V dropped 6 bases and J dropped 3 bases, with 15 bases sitting between them. CDR3 nucleotides: TGCAGTGCCGAGGGACACCGCCTCTACGAGCAGTACTTC. It codes for CSAEGHRLYEQYF.

The chain couples TRBV5-1 to TRBJ2-3; 9 bases line up with TRBD1. The V gene end was trimmed by 4 bases and the J gene end by 2 bases; junction bases not matched to a gene: 8. The CDR3 has 16 amino acids. Germline values: CDR1 SGHRS, CDR2 YFSETQ. As DNA, the CDR3 is TGCGCCAGCAGCCAGCAGGGACAGGGAATCACAGATACGCAGTATTTT. Translating it yields CASSQQGQGITDTQYF.